The 17 T cell receptor beta chains reported below all come from one sample, sequenced in a study of shared clonotypes between healthy human individuals. Data came from immunoSEQ multiplex PCR; TCRdb stores just in-frame clones and leaves some out. There are about 1,500,000 clones in the sample; roughly 95% occur only once, and approximately 1.1% lies in the top ten. The sequenced material came from naive CD4+ T cells sorted from blood. The subset denotes: CD45RA+ positively selected. Receptors originate from a man younger than 40 in good health.

This CDR3 reads CASLAWGTDTQYF. In nucleotides, the CDR3 is TGTGCCAGCCTCGCCTGGGGCACAGATACGCAGTATTTT. The chain links TRBV7-2 to TRBJ2-3; no definite D call. The CDR3 is made up of 13 amino acids. V was cut by 8 bases and J by 1 base, with 10 bases left in between. The V gene's germline CDR1 is SGHTA and CDR2 FQGNSA.

The chain has TRBV29-1 and TRBJ2-7; D uncertain. The CDR3 loop spans 12 amino acids. Deletions cut 4 bases from V and 2 bases from J, with 9 bases between. Germline V gene lookup returns CDR1 SQVTM and CDR2 ANQGSEA. CDR3 sequence: CSVVLGAYEQYF. CDR3 DNA sequence: TGCAGCGTTGTGCTTGGGGCCTACGAGCAGTACTTC.

The CDR3 sequence: CASSASGRVGYEQYF. The CDR3 coding sequence is TGTGCCAGCAGCGCCTCGGGTAGGGTGGGCTACGAGCAGTACTTC. The rearrangement joins TRBV7-2 to TRBJ2-7; D is ambiguous. CDR3 length equals 15 residues. Trimming left V 5 bases short and J 3 bases short, with 17 bases between. Germline V gene sequence: CDR1 SGHTA, CDR2 FQGNSA.

The V call is TRBV19, the J call TRBJ1-2, with unresolved D. The V end lost 2 bases, the J end lost 7 bases, and 8 bases lay between the germline ends. The germline V gene has CDR1 LNHDA and CDR2 SQIVND (reference sequence). The CDR3 loop spans 12 amino acids. This CDR3 is CASSISWGGYTF. The CDR3 DNA follows: TGTGCCAGTAGTATATCGTGGGGTGGCTACACCTTC.

The rearrangement joins TRBV11-2 to TRBJ1-2; D not certain. The ends were cut back, 2 bases at V and 4 bases at J, with 8 bases in the middle. Looked up from germline, CDR1 is SGHAT and CDR2 is FQNNGV. This CDR3 has 13 amino acids. The CDR3 bases are TGTGCCAGCAGCTTAAAAGGACCCTATGGCTACACCTTC. Translation: CASSLKGPYGYTF. The full variable domain, with the rest looked up from reference TRBV11-2 and TRBJ1-2, is EAGVAQSPRYKIIEKRQSVAFWCNPISGHATLYWYQQILGQGPKLLIQFQNNGVVDDSQLPKDRFSAERLKGVDSTLKIQPAKLEDSAVYLCASSLKGPYGYTFGSGTRLTVV.

V and J are TRBV27 and TRBJ1-1, with 9 bases that match TRBD1. The CDR3 is 16 amino acids. V lost 4 bases, J lost 1 base, and 7 bases stayed unmatched. Germline lookup yields CDR1 MNHEY and CDR2 SMNVEV (reference sequence). CDR3 loop: CASSSNRGHGNTEAFF. CDR3 bases: TGTGCCAGCAGTTCCAACAGGGGGCATGGGAACACTGAAGCTTTCTTT.

The V gene is TRBV7-2, the J gene TRBJ2-7, with 14 bases matching TRBD2. Losses at the gene ends were 1 base for V and 2 bases for J; bases not matched to a gene: 4. CDR3 length: 17 residues. CDR1 is SGHTA and CDR2 is FQGNSA in the germline V gene. CDR3 region: CASSLGGLAGVPYEQYF. The CDR3 region has the DNA TGTGCCAGCAGCTTAGGGGGACTAGCGGGAGTCCCCTACGAGCAGTACTTC.

The chain recombines TRBV20-1 with TRBJ2-7; unclear D gene. The germline V gene has CDR1 DFQATT and CDR2 SNEGSKA (reference sequence). Trimming took 3 bases from V and 6 from J, leaving 9 bases between them. The CDR3 is made up of 11 amino acids. The CDR3 protein is CSASPVFEQYF. CDR3 in DNA: TGCAGTGCTAGCCCGGTTTTCGAGCAGTACTTC.

This chain uses TRBV18 with TRBJ2-3; TRBD2 is a possible D gene (5 bases). V dropped 3 bases and J dropped 8 bases, with 18 bases sitting between them. Per the germline V gene, CDR1 is KGHSH and CDR2 is LQKENI. This CDR3 spans 15 amino acids. Written as DNA, the CDR3 is TGTGCCAGCTCACCTTTGGACTTTGCAGGAGGTACGCAGTATTTT. This codes for CASSPLDFAGGTQYF.

V gene TRBV18 combines with J gene TRBJ1-1; D gene uncertain. Between the trimmed V and J ends, which lost 3 bases and 7 bases, there was a span of 12 bases. Per the germline V gene, CDR1 is KGHSH and CDR2 is LQKENI. This CDR3 is 13 amino acids long. CDR3 in DNA: TGTGCCAGCTCACCGCTTGCCGGGGATGAAGCTTTCTTT. This encodes CASSPLAGDEAFF.

The rearrangement uses TRBV5-1 and TRBJ2-7; the match to TRBD1 covers 7 bases. The V segment lost 4 bases and the J segment 3 bases; nucleotides outside the gene matches: 10. Germline lookup yields CDR1 SGHRS and CDR2 YFSETQ. There are 15 residues in the CDR3. Written as DNA, the CDR3 is TGCGCCAGCAGCCCCATTTTGGGACAGCGCTACGAGCAGTACTTC. It specifies CASSPILGQRYEQYF.

This sequence joins TRBV20-1 and TRBJ2-3, with no clear D. From germline, CDR1 is DFQATT and CDR2 SNEGSKA (reference sequence). V lost 0 bases, J lost 11 bases, and 9 bases lay in between. The CDR3 is made up of 11 amino acids. The CDR3 loop reads CSARDPPEQYF. The CDR3 DNA is TGCAGTGCTAGAGATCCGCCAGAGCAGTATTTT.

V is TRBV7-2 and J is TRBJ2-7; D tentatively fits TRBD1 or TRBD2 (9 bases each). The CDR3 has 15 amino acids. Germline CDR1 reads SGHTA; CDR2 reads FQGNSA. V dropped 4 bases and J dropped 4 bases, with 17 bases sitting between them. The chain's CDR3 is CASSYRGREGYEQYF. Here the CDR3 DNA reads TGTGCCAGCAGCTACAGGGGGCGGGAGGGATACGAGCAGTACTTC.

This chain links TRBV28 with TRBJ2-7; D may correspond to TRBD1 or TRBD2 (6 bases each). This CDR3 comprises 14 residues. Trimming removed 7 bases at V and 5 bases at J, with 18 bases between. Germline assignment: CDR1 MDHEN and CDR2 SYDVKM. The CDR3 bases are TGTGCCAGCACTCCTGGGGGGCTGCTCGACGAGCAGTACTTC. Protein product: CASTPGGLLDEQYF.

The genes are TRBV7-2 and TRBJ2-1, with no clear D. The germline V gene has CDR1 SGHTA and CDR2 FQGNSA. Trimming left V 5 bases short and J 0 bases short, with 11 bases between. The CDR3 extends over 15 amino acids. Written as DNA, the CDR3 is TGTGCCAGCAGCCCCCGCGCTGGCTCCTACAATGAGCAGTTCTTC. Translated: CASSPRAGSYNEQFF.

The V call is TRBV9, the J call TRBJ2-6; possibly TRBD1 for D (5 bases). The CDR3 extends over 16 amino acids. Trimming stripped 5 bases from V and 2 bases from J, with 14 bases between. The germline V gene encodes CDR1 SGDLS and CDR2 YYNGEE. CDR3 sequence: CASSQGAGPGANVLTF. CDR3 DNA sequence: TGTGCCAGCAGTCAGGGTGCAGGCCCTGGGGCCAACGTCCTGACTTTC. Based on the CDR3 plus reference TRBV9 and TRBJ2-6, the full variable domain is DSGVTQTPKHLITATGQRVTLRCSPRSGDLSVYWYQQSLDQGLQFLIQYYNGEERAKGNILERFSAQQFPDLHSELNLSSLELGDSALYFCASSQGAGPGANVLTFGAGSRLTVL.

The CDR3 coding sequence is TGTGCCATCAGGTCCTCTCCTAGCGGGAGTTCCCACGAGCAGTACTTC. Amino acids: CAIRSSPSGSSHEQYF. The rearrangement joins TRBV10-3 to TRBJ2-7, with 10 bases fitting TRBD2. The trim removed 6 bases at V and 5 bases at J, leaving 13 bases unmatched. This CDR3 is built from 16 residues. Germline CDR1 ENHRY, CDR2 SYGVKD.